This TCR beta chain was retrieved from a study of shared clonotypes between healthy human individuals. This clone appeared a single time. The antigen is unknown. Sequenced by immunoSEQ multiplex PCR; TCRdb stores in-frame clones only, minus some. Of millions of clones listed, 95% were seen once; the top ten hold about 0.13%. General observations from the study: Researchers sampled only blood; tissue repertoires likely differ.

Splitting of CD4+ cells produced CD45RA+ naive and CD45RA-negative memory subsets. The V and J ends lost 6 bases and 4 bases respectively, with 10 bases between them. The CDR3 sequence is 12 residues long. Germline V gene sequence: CDR1 MNHNS, CDR2 SASEGT. The rearrangement uses TRBV6-1 and TRBJ2-7; weak D call: TRBD1 (6 bases). The sample comprised naive CD4+ T cells sorted from blood. Noted subset: CD45RA+ positively selected. The clonotype comes from a man aged 18 to 29 in good health. The CDR3 loop is CASSQDRYEQYF. CDR3 coding DNA: TGTGCCAGCAGCCAAGACAGGTACGAGCAGTACTTC.